This T cell receptor (beta chain) was found in a study of lymphopenia after photon versus proton radiotherapy (dated by TCRdb to about 2019). In terms of the full investigation: Photon and proton radiation therapy were compared by the study for their immunological effects in patients with gastrointestinal tumors who developed high-grade lymphopenia. A cohort of about 20 patients with gastrointestinal tumors who received either photon or proton therapy and subsequently developed lymphopenia was included. The study aimed to characterize how the two radiation modalities differ in their impact on the immune system. Study-level results and caveats: The authors looked at the survival association only in patients who died, and they framed better survival with proton therapy as a possibility rather than a demonstrated result. Across the cohort, a larger post-nadir drop in TCR diversity was inversely correlated with overall survival time among patients who died. During treatment, patients who received proton therapy stayed relatively stable, whereas patients who received photon therapy lost naive T cells and TCR diversity and gained effector/memory populations. After the lymphocyte count nadir, photon-treated repertoires showed oligoclonal expansion, especially of CD8+ Temra cells, which drove the drop in diversity.

On this clone itself: No antigen is known for it. Base qualities are missing; no much larger clone stands one base away.

Libraries came from the immunoSEQ multiplex PCR assay. T cell repertoires were profiled by deep sequencing of rearranged TCR beta loci, alongside multiparametric flow cytometry. TCRdb limited this immuneACCESS table to in-frame rearrangements with V and J called. A share of clones is missing; checked studies link under half to unresolved V genes, and the rest is unexplained. For this sample the table gives fewer than 25,000 clones, of which 84% were detected only once. Over 2.5% of the sample goes to the ten largest clones. Its CDR3 holds 12 amino acids, cysteine through phenylalanine. Just the 36-base CDR3 DNA is kept, in frame starting at base 1. The CDR1 and CDR2 encoded by the germline V gene (reference sequence) are PRHDT and FYEKMQ. V is cut by 1 base and J by 9 bases, and the space between the germline ends is 4 bases.

This clonotype was obtained from a woman in her 50s with pancreatic cancer. The V and J genes are TRBV13 and TRBJ1-6, with no D gene named confidently. The sequenced sample was peripheral blood, obtained from a patient treated with photon-based radiotherapy. The CDR3 has the sequence CASSLAGSPLHF. The base sequence is TGTGCCAGCAGCTTAGCGGGTTCACCCCTCCACTTT. The full variable domain, with segments outside the CDR3 supplied by the reference TRBV13 and TRBJ1-6 proteins, appears as AAGVIQSPRHLIKEKRETATLKCYPIPRHDTVYWYQQGPGQDPQFLISFYEKMQSDKGSIPDRFSAQQFSDYHSELNMSSLELGDSALYFCASSLAGSPLHFGNGTRLTVT.